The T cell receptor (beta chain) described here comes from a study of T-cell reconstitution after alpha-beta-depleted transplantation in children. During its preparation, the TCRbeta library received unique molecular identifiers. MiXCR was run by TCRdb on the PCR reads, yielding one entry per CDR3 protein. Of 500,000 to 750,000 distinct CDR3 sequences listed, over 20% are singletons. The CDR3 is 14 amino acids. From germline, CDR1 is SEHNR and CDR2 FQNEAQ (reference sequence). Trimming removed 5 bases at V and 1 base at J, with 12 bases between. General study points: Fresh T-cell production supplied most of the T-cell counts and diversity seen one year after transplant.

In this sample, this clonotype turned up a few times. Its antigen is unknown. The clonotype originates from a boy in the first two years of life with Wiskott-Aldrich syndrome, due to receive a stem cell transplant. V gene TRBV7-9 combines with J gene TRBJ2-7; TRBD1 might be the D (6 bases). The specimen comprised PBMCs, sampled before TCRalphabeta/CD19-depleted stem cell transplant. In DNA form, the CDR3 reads TGTGCCAGCAGCCCGGACAGTGTGTCCTACGAGCAGTACTTC. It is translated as CASSPDSVSYEQYF.